What follows are 23 T cell receptor beta chains derived from one specimen sequenced in a study of blood T cell repertoires in COVID-19. Assay used: immunoSEQ multiplex PCR; TCRdb lists only in-frame clones, some missing. The table records approximately 200,000 clones, roughly 77% of them present only once. The sample consisted of PBMCs or T cells enriched from blood (not recorded which). These TCRs come from a man aged 35-49 years who had recovered from COVID-19.

The CDR3 loop reads CASSLGLGDRGSYGYTF. In DNA, the CDR3 is TGTGCCAGCAGCTTGGGTCTTGGAGACAGGGGATCCTATGGCTACACCTTC. This chain uses TRBV5-4 with TRBJ1-2; 8 bases line up with TRBD1. Looked up from germline, CDR1 is SGHNT and CDR2 is YYREEE (reference sequence). V dropped 0 bases and J dropped 4; count of bases not matched to a gene: 11. This CDR3 contains 17 residues. Combining the CDR3 with reference TRBV5-4 and TRBJ1-2 gives the whole variable domain ETGVTQSPTHLIKTRGQQVTLRCSSQSGHNTVSWYQQALGQGPQFIFQYYREEENGRGNFPPRFSGLQFPNYSSELNVNALELDDSALYLCASSLGLGDRGSYGYTFGSGTRLTVV.

This chain connects TRBV13 to TRBJ2-1, with 10 bases lining up with TRBD2. CDR1 is PRHDT, CDR2 FYEKMQ, per germline (reference sequence). The ends lost 5 bases at V and 6 bases at J; junction bases unmatched: 10. The CDR3 is 16 amino acids. The CDR3 DNA is TGTGCCAGCAGCCGCCTTGAAGCGGGGGGGCGCAATGAGCAGTTCTTC. Protein: CASSRLEAGGRNEQFF.

The chain carries TRBV3-1 (or the pseudogene TRBV3-2) and TRBJ1-1; the D is unclear. V shed 2 bases and J shed 1 base, with 8 bases lying between them. This CDR3 has 14 amino acids. Germline assignment: CDR1 LGHDT and CDR2 YNNKEL (reference sequence). CDR3 in DNA: TGTGCCAGCAGCCAAAACAGAAGGAACACTGAAGCTTTCTTT. Translation: CASSQNRRNTEAFF.

The V and J genes are TRBV2 and TRBJ2-1; TRBD2 agrees at 8 bases. There are 14 residues in the CDR3. V lost 3 bases and J lost 14; bases outside the gene matches: 12. The germline V gene has CDR1 SNHLY and CDR2 FYNNEI. CDR3 sequence reads: CASSDWTSPLGEFF. In DNA form, the CDR3 reads TGTGCCAGCAGTGACTGGACTAGCCCCCTGGGGGAGTTCTTC.

This chain connects TRBV2 to TRBJ2-1; D may be TRBD1 (5 bases). There are 14 residues in the CDR3. V lost 9 bases to trimming and J lost 10 bases, with 22 bases between them. Germline CDR1 reads SNHLY; CDR2 reads FYNNEI. This chain's CDR3 is CASRRDSPIGEQFF. The CDR3 region has the DNA TGTGCCAGTCGGCGAGACAGTCCTATTGGGGAGCAGTTCTTC.

The chain is built from TRBV5-6 and TRBJ1-2, with 7 bases aligning to TRBD1. Per germline, CDR1 SGHDT and CDR2 YYEEEE. The CDR3 sequence is 19 residues long. The V gene end was trimmed by 3 bases and the J gene end by 4 bases; junction bases not matched to a gene: 21. The CDR3: CASSYYTGQRLRIFYGYTF. The DNA of the CDR3 is TGTGCCAGCAGCTACTATACGGGACAGAGGCTCCGGATCTTCTATGGCTACACCTTC.

This chain connects TRBV30 to TRBJ2-2, with unresolved D. The germline CDR1 and CDR2 sequences are GTSNPN and SVGIG (reference sequence). V lost 0 bases, J lost 7 bases, and 6 bases lay in between. CDR3 size: 12 residues. CDR3 loop: CAWSVAVGELFF. CDR3 coding DNA: TGTGCCTGGAGTGTTGCGGTCGGGGAGCTGTTTTTT.

The chain links TRBV24-1 to TRBJ1-5; weak D call: TRBD1 (5 bases). This CDR3 spans 13 amino acids. Germline-derived CDR1 and CDR2 are KGHDR and SFDVKD. Trimming took 4 bases from V and 11 from J, leaving 14 bases between them. The CDR3 loop reads CATSDTERGTQHF. CDR3 nucleotide sequence: TGTGCCACCAGTGACACAGAACGGGGGACCCAGCATTTT.

The chain is built from TRBV28 and TRBJ1-1; maybe TRBD1 (6 bases). Per germline, CDR1 MDHEN and CDR2 SYDVKM. V lost 8 bases and J lost 1, with 14 bases in between. The CDR3 length is 14 residues. This CDR3 is CASFPGGPNTEAFF. CDR3 sequence (DNA): TGTGCCAGCTTCCCGGGGGGCCCGAACACTGAAGCTTTCTTT. Full variable domain (missing parts from reference TRBV28 and TRBJ1-1): DVKVTQSSRYLVKRTGEKVFLECVQDMDHENMFWYRQDPGLGLRLIYFSYDVKMKEKGDIPEGYSVSREKKERFSLILESASTNQTSMYLCASFPGGPNTEAFFGQGTRLTVV.

This sequence joins TRBV12-3 or TRBV12-4 and TRBJ1-1; D uncertain. The V gene lost 3 bases and the J gene lost 1 base, with 6 bases spanning the gap. The CDR3 loop spans 13 amino acids. CDR3 sequence (DNA): TGTGCCAGCAGTTTGAGCCAGAACACTGAAGCTTTCTTT. Translating it yields CASSLSQNTEAFF.

This chain links TRBV3-1 (or the pseudogene TRBV3-2) with TRBJ2-2, with D possibly TRBD2 on 5 matching bases. The CDR3 loop spans 15 amino acids. Germline V CDR1 and CDR2: LGHDT, YNNKEL (reference sequence). Trimming left V 1 base short and J 2 bases short, with 8 bases between. In DNA, the CDR3 is TGTGCCAGCAGCCAAGTACGGACTAACACCGGGGAGCTGTTTTTT. Encoded protein: CASSQVRTNTGELFF.

V and J are TRBV20-1 and TRBJ1-1; no firm D call. Germline CDR1 DFQATT, CDR2 SNEGSKA (reference sequence). There are 11 residues in the CDR3. Here the CDR3 reads CSVGQNTEAFF. CDR3 coding DNA: TGCAGCGTTGGGCAGAACACTGAAGCTTTCTTT.

The count of this clone is one. The V gene is TRBV18, the J gene TRBJ2-1; 8 nucleotides match TRBD2. Germline V gene data show CDR1 as KGHSH and CDR2 as LQKENI. The V and J ends lost 3 bases and 4 bases, in that order; junction bases with no gene match: 5. The CDR3 is 15 residues long. The CDR3 protein is CASSPPAGGYNEQFF. DNA for the CDR3: TGTGCCAGCTCACCCCCTGCGGGGGGATACAATGAGCAGTTCTTC.

Concerning this clone: Different DNA sequences within this sample yield the same CDR3. CDR3 amino acids: CASSPLSYEQYF. CDR3 DNA: TGTGCCAGCTCACCCCTTTCCTACGAGCAGTACTTC. The V gene is TRBV18, the J gene TRBJ2-7, with unresolved D. The length of the CDR3 is 12 residues. V was cut by 3 bases and J by 1 base, with 4 bases left in between. Germline lookup yields CDR1 KGHSH and CDR2 LQKENI.

This clone was seen a single time. V usage is TRBV5-4 and J usage is TRBJ2-7; 9 bases are a match to TRBD1. CDR1 is SGHNT, CDR2 YYREEE, per germline (reference sequence). There are 15 residues in the CDR3. V gave up 3 bases and J gave up 0 bases; unmatched junction bases: 4. CDR3 sequence reads: CASSWGQGNSYEQYF. The CDR3 coding sequence is TGTGCCAGCAGCTGGGGACAGGGCAACTCCTACGAGCAGTACTTC.

The table lists this clone with a few counts. This CDR3 is CASSPGQVEEKLFF. CDR3 in DNA: TGCGCCAGCAGTCCGGGACAGGTGGAAGAAAAACTGTTTTTT. This chain joins TRBV4-1 and TRBJ1-4; 8 nucleotides line up with TRBD1. The CDR3 extends over 14 amino acids. The germline V gene has CDR1 MGHRA and CDR2 YSYEKL. Germline trimming cut 6 bases from V and 8 bases from J; bases unmatched to any gene: 8.

The gene calls are TRBV7-9 and TRBJ2-3; D is unresolved. Trimming took 1 base from V and 4 from J, leaving 6 bases between them. Germline V gene lookup returns CDR1 SEHNR and CDR2 FQNEAQ (reference sequence). The CDR3 is made up of 13 amino acids. The CDR3 loop reads CASSLGAADTQYF. The CDR3, as DNA: TGTGCCAGCAGCTTAGGGGCCGCAGATACGCAGTATTTT.

The chain recombines TRBV15 with TRBJ1-4; D unresolved. The V end lost 1 base, the J end lost 10 bases, and 22 bases lay between the germline ends. The CDR3 is made up of 17 amino acids. Per germline, CDR1 LNHNV and CDR2 YYDKDF (reference sequence). CDR3 in DNA: TGTGCCACCAGCAGAGTTAGGATTATTGGACGGGATGGAAAACTGTTTTTT. The encoded protein is CATSRVRIIGRDGKLFF. Using reference TRBV15 and TRBJ1-4 for the parts outside the CDR3, the full variable domain is DAMVIQNPRYQVTQFGKPVTLSCSQTLNHNVMYWYQQKSSQAPKLLFHYYDKDFNNEADTPDNFQSRRPNTSFCFLDIRSPGLGDTAMYLCATSRVRIIGRDGKLFFGSGTQLSVL.

The CDR3 spells CASSLNPGAGYTF. The DNA of the CDR3 is TGTGCCAGCAGCTTAAATCCAGGGGCTGGCTACACCTTC. The V call is TRBV7-3, the J call TRBJ1-2, with D perhaps TRBD1 (6 bases). The germline CDR1 and CDR2 sequences are SGHTA and FQGTGA. The V and J ends lost 1 base and 7 bases respectively, with 10 bases between them. CDR3 length: 13 residues. Filled out from reference TRBV7-3 and TRBJ1-2, the complete variable domain reads GAGVSQTPSNKVTEKGKYVELRCDPISGHTALYWYRQSLGQGPEFLIYFQGTGAADDSGLPNDRFFAVRPEGSVSTLKIQRTERGDSAVYLCASSLNPGAGYTFGSGTRLTVV.

The V and J genes are TRBV19 and TRBJ2-2; TRBD2 matches at 11 bases. Germline V gene data show CDR1 as LNHDA and CDR2 as SQIVND (reference sequence). The CDR3 is 18 residues long. With 6 bases clipped from V and 2 bases from J, the junction kept 11 bases outside the gene matches. CDR3 amino acids: CASSWLSGGARNTGELFF. As DNA, the CDR3 is TGTGCCAGTAGCTGGCTTAGCGGGGGGGCTCGAAACACCGGGGAGCTGTTTTTT.

The chain combines TRBV7-2 with TRBJ2-1; 7 positions agree with TRBD2. The CDR3 contains 19 residues. Germline CDR1 reads SGHTA; CDR2 reads FQGNSA. With 2 bases clipped from V and 6 bases from J, the junction kept 19 bases outside the gene matches. The CDR3 is CASSLLTGGYQRMGNEQFF. The DNA of the CDR3 is TGTGCCAGCAGCTTACTAACGGGAGGCTACCAACGAATGGGCAATGAGCAGTTCTTC.

The genes are TRBV12-5 and TRBJ1-5; TRBD1 aligns across 7 bases. V shed 5 bases and J 4 bases; nucleotides not matched to a gene: 14. Germline values: CDR1 LGHNT, CDR2 FRNRAP. The CDR3 is 17 amino acids. DNA for the CDR3: TGTGCTAGTGGTCAGTACAGGGGCGGGTTGGGGAATCAGCCCCAGCATTTT. It is translated as CASGQYRGGLGNQPQHF.

This sequence joins TRBV18 and TRBJ2-1; 8 bases are shared with TRBD1. Germline CDR1 reads KGHSH; CDR2 reads LQKENI. The CDR3 runs 14 residues. J was trimmed by 3 bases and V by 9 bases; bases with no gene match: 7. CDR3 amino acids: CASLQGGFYNEQFF. The CDR3 region has the DNA TGTGCCAGTCTACAGGGGGGATTCTACAATGAGCAGTTCTTC.